This TCR beta chain stems from a study of T cells in Graves' hyperthyroidism and ophthalmopathy. Overall study results and limits: From stable hyperthyroidism, ophthalmopathy was set apart by a 13 V-J model.

RNA transcripts were the template for amplifying TCR beta CDR3 regions. Primed by the HTBI set, a first-round RT-PCR was run on the TCR CDR3. MiXCR, run by TCRdb on the multiplex PCR reads, gives a single entry per CDR3 protein. The sample consists of fewer than 300,000 distinct CDR3 sequences, approximately 26% of them appearing once. The V gene lost 6 bases and the J gene lost 5 bases, with 11 bases spanning the gap. From germline, CDR1 is KGHSH and CDR2 LQKENI. CDR3 size: 12 residues. This clonotype has a count of ten or more. Its antigen is as yet unknown. Clinical symptoms, serum thyroxine and TRAb, thyroid ultrasound and orbital computed tomography together formed the diagnostic basis. Fresh peripheral blood, 7.5 to 10 ml, was the source of the PBMCs.

The chain couples TRBV18 to TRBJ2-7, with D perhaps TRBD1 or TRBD2 (5 bases each). This receptor was taken from a man aged 40-50 years with Graves' hyperthyroidism that later progressed to Graves' ophthalmopathy. What was sequenced was blood. The chain's CDR3 is CASSPRGHEQYF. Written as DNA, the CDR3 is TGTGCCAGCTCGCCGAGGGGCCACGAGCAGTACTTC.